This passage covers 5 T cell receptor beta chains from one sample sequenced in a study of cytomegalovirus exposure and HLA in healthy donors. PCR was performed using 60 Vbeta and 13 Jbeta primers. Libraries were prepared by immunoSEQ multiplex PCR; TCRdb keeps only in-frame clonotypes and omits some of them. The sample gives 250,000 to 350,000 clones, 86% of which show up once; almost 4% is in the top ten. Sequenced sample: PBMCs. The receptors shown here come from a middle-aged man in good health and CMV-seropositive.

This clone appeared a single time. V is TRBV6-1 and J is TRBJ2-5; the match to TRBD1 covers 11 bases. The CDR3 is 15 amino acids. V lost 4 bases to trimming and J lost 3 bases; unmatched junction nucleotides: 4. CDR1 MNHNS and CDR2 SASEGT come from the germline V gene. CDR3 nucleotides: TGTGCCAGCAGTGTGGGACAGGGGGTAGAAGAGACCCAGTACTTC. As protein: CASSVGQGVEETQYF.

This clone was picked up a small number of times. This chain uses TRBV5-1 with TRBJ1-4, with a tentative D call TRBD1 (5 bases). There are 16 residues in the CDR3. Trimming left V 0 bases short and J 2 bases short, with 11 bases between. The germline gives CDR1 SGHRS, CDR2 YFSETQ. CDR3 nucleotide sequence: TGCGCCAGCAGCTTGGCACAGGCCAGGACTAATGAAAAACTGTTTTTT. Its translation is CASSLAQARTNEKLFF. The whole variable domain, filled in from reference TRBV5-1 and TRBJ1-4, reads KAGVTQTPRYLIKTRGQQVTLSCSPISGHRSVSWYQQTPGQGLQFLFEYFSETQRNKGNFPGRFSGRQFSNSRSEMNVSTLELGDSALYLCASSLAQARTNEKLFFGSGTQLSVL.

This sequence joins TRBV19 and TRBJ1-3; D possibly corresponds to TRBD1 (5 bases). Per germline, CDR1 LNHDA and CDR2 SQIVND (reference sequence). The CDR3 has 17 amino acids. Trimming removed 5 bases from V and 0 bases from J, with 17 bases in between. The CDR3 protein is CASSRDSRSYSGNTIYF. The CDR3, as DNA: TGTGCCAGTAGTCGAGACAGTCGATCCTACTCTGGAAACACCATATATTTT.

This clone has only one observation. The chain uses TRBV19 and TRBJ1-5, with 10 nucleotides matching TRBD1. CDR3 length: 16 residues. V lost 3 bases, J lost 3 bases, and 5 bases stayed unmatched. CDR1 and CDR2 (germline): LNHDA, SQIVND (reference sequence). The DNA of the CDR3 is TGTGCCAGTAGTATCATCGGGACAGGGGCCAATCAGCCCCAGCATTTT. Translated, it gives CASSIIGTGANQPQHF.

This clone was found a few times. The chain combines TRBV5-4 with TRBJ2-3; 7 nucleotides match TRBD2. This CDR3 is 15 amino acids long. V was clipped by 1 base and J by 3 bases; unmatched bases: 5. The V gene's germline CDR1 is SGHNT and CDR2 YYREEE (reference sequence). For the CDR3, the DNA is TGTGCCAGCAGCTTGCGGGGGGTCGTGACAGATACGCAGTATTTT. Protein: CASSLRGVVTDTQYF.